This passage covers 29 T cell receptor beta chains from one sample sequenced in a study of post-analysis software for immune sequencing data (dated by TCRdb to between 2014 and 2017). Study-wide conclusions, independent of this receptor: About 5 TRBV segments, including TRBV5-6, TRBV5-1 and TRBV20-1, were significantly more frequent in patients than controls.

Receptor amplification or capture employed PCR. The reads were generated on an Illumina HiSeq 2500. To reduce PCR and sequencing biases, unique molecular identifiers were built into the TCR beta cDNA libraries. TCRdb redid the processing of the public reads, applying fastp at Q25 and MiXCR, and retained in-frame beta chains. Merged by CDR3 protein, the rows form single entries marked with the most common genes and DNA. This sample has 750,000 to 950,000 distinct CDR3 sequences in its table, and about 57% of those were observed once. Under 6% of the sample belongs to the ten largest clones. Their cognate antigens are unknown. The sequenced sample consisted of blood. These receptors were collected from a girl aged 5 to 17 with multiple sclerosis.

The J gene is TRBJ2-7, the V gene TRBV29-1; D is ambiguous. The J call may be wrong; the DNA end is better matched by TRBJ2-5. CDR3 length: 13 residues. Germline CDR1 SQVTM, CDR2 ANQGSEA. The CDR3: CSAGQAVLETQYF. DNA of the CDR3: TGCAGCGCTGGGCAAGCTGTTCTGGAGACCCAGTACTTC.

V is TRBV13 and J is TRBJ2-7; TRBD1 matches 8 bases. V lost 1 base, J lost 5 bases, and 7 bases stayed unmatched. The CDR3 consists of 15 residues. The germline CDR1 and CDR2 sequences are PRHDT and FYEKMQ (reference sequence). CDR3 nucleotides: TGTGCCAGCAGCTTAGAGACAGGGGCTACCCACGAGCAGTACTTC. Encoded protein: CASSLETGATHEQYF.

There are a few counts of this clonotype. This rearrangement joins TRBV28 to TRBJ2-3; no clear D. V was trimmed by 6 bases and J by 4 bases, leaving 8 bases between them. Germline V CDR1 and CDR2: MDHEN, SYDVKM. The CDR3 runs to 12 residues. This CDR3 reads CASSRYADTQYF. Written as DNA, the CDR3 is TGTGCCAGCAGCCGGTATGCAGATACGCAGTATTTT.

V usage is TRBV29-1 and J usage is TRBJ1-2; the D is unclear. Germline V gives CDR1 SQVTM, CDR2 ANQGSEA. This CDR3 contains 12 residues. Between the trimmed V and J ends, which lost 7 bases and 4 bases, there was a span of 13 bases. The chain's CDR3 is CSASGFLYGYTF. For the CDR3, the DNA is TGCAGCGCATCGGGCTTCCTCTATGGCTACACCTTC. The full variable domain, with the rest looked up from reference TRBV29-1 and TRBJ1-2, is SAVISQKPSRDICQRGTSLTIQCQVDSQVTMMFWYRQQPGQSLTLIATANQGSEATYESGFVIDKFPISRPNLTFSTLTVSNMSPEDSSIYLCSASGFLYGYTFGSGTRLTVV.

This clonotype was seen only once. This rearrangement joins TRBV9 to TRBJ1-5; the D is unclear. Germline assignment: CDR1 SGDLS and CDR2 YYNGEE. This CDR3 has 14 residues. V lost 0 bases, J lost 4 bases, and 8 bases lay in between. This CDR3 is CASSVGGDNQPQHF. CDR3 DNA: TGTGCCAGCAGCGTAGGAGGTGATAATCAGCCCCAGCATTTT.

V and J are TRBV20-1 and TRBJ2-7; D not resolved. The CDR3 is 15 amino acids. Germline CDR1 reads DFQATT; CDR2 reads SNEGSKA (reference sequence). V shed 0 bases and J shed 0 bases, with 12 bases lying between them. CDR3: CSARDSTRLSYEQYF. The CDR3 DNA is TGCAGTGCTAGAGATTCGACTCGGCTCTCCTACGAGCAGTACTTC.

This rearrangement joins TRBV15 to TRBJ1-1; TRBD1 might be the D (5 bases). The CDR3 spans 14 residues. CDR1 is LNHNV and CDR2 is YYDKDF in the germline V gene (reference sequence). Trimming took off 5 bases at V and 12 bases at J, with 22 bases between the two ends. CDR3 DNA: TGTGCCACCAGCCCCCAACCCCCGGGGGGGTTGACTTTCTTT. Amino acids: CATSPQPPGGLTFF.

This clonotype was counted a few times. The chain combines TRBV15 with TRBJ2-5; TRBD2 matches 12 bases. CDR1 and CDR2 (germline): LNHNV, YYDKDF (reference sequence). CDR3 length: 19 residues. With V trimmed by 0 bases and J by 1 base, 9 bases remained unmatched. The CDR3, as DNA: TGTGCCACCAGCAGAGATTTAAGGACTAGCGGGAATCCCCAAGAGACCCAGTACTTC. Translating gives CATSRDLRTSGNPQETQYF.

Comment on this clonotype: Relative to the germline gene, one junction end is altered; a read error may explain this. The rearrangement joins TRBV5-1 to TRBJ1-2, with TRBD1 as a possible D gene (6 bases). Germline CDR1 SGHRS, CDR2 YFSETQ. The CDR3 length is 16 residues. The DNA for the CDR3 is TGCGCCAGCAGCTTGGTCGGGCGCGGGGGGCGAAGCGGCTACACTTTC. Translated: CASSLVGRGGRSGYTF.

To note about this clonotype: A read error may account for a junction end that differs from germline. DNA for the CDR3: TGTGTCAGCAGCCATGCAGGGGGTAACTACGAGCGGTACTTC. Protein: CVSSHAGGNYERYF. This chain connects TRBV13 to TRBJ2-5; TRBD1 aligns across 7 bases. This CDR3 contains 14 residues. Germline CDR1 reads PRHDT; CDR2 reads FYEKMQ (reference sequence).

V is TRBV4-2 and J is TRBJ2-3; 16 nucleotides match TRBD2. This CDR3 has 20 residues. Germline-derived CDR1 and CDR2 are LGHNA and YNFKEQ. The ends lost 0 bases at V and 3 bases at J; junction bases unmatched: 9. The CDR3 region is CASSQEGLAGGPRRTDTQYF. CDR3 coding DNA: TGTGCCAGCAGCCAAGAGGGACTAGCGGGGGGGCCCAGGAGGACAGATACGCAGTATTTT.

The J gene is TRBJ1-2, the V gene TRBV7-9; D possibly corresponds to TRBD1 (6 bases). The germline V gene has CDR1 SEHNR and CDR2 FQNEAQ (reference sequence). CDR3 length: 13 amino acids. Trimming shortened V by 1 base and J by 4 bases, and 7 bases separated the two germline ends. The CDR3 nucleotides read TGTGCCAGCAGCTTAGGGGACACCTATGGCTACACCTTC. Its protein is CASSLGDTYGYTF.

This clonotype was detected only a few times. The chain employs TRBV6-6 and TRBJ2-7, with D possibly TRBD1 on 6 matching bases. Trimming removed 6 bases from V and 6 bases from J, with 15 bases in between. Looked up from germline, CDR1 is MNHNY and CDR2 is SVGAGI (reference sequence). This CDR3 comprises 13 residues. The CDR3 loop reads CASRDSRGLEQYF. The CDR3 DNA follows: TGTGCCAGCAGGGACAGTCGCGGGCTCGAGCAGTACTTC.

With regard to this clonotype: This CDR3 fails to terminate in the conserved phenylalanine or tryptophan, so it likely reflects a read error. The CDR3 nucleotides are TGTGCCAGCACCTATCGCCACGGTGGAGGGGCTGGCCAAGAGACCCAGTACTTA. Protein product: CASTYRHGGGAGQETQYL. This rearrangement joins TRBV6-1 to TRBJ2-5; D may be TRBD2 (6 bases). This CDR3 has 18 amino acids. Trimming took off 7 bases at V and 1 base at J, with 25 bases between the two ends. Germline-derived CDR1 and CDR2 are MNHNS and SASEGT.

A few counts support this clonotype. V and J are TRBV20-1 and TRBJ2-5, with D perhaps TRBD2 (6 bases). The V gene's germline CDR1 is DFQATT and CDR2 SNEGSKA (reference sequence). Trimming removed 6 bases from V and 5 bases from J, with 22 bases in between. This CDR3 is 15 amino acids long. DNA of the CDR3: TGCAGTGCCTCGAAGGGACTTCTTACGCGGGAGACCCAGTACTTC. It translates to CSASKGLLTRETQYF.

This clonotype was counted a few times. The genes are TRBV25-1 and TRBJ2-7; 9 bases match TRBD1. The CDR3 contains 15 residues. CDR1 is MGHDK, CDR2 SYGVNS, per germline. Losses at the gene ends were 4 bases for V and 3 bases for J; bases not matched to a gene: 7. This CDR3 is CASSVPGQGFYEQYF. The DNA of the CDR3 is TGTGCCAGCAGTGTTCCGGGACAGGGTTTCTACGAGCAGTACTTC.

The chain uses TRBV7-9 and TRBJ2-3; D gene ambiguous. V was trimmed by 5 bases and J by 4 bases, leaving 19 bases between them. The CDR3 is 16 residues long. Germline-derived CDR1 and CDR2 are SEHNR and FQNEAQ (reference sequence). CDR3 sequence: CASSRASGRRADTQYF. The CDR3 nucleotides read TGTGCCAGCAGCCGCGCCTCCGGACGTCGGGCAGATACGCAGTATTTT.

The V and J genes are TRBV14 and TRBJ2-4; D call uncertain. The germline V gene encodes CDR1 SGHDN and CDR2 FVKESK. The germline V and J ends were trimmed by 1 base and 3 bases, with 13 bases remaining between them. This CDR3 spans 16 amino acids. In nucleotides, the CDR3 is TGTGCCAGCAGCCAAGGGCAGCTAGACTTCAAAAACATTCAGTACTTC. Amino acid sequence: CASSQGQLDFKNIQYF.

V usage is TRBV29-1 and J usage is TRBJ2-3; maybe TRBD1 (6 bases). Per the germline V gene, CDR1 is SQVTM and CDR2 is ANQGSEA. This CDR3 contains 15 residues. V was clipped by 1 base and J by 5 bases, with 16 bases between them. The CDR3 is CSVEGTPLRGDTQYF. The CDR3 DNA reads TGCAGCGTTGAAGGGACACCTCTCAGGGGAGATACGCAGTATTTT.

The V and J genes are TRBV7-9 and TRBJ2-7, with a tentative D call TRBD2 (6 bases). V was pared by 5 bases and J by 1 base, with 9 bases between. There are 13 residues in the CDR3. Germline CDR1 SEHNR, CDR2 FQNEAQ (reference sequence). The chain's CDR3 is CASSPRESYEQYF. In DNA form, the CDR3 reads TGTGCCAGCAGCCCACGGGAGTCCTACGAGCAGTACTTC.

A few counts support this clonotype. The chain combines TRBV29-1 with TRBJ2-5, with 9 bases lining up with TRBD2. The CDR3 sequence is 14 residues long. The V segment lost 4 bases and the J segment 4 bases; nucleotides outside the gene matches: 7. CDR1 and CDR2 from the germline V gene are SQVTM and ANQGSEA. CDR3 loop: CSVVPSGKSETQYF. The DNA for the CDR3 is TGCAGCGTTGTACCTAGCGGGAAGTCAGAGACCCAGTACTTC.

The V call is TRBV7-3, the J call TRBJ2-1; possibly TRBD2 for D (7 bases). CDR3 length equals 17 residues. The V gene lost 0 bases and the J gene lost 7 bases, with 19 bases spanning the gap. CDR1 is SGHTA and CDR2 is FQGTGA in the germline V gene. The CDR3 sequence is CASSLTARGLPGNEQFF. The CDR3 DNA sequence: TGTGCCAGCAGCTTAACGGCGCGGGGGCTCCCTGGGAATGAGCAGTTCTTC.

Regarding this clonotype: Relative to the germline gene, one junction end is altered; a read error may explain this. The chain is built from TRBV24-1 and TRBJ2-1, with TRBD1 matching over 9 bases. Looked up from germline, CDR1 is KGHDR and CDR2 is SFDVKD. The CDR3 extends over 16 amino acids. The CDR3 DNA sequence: TGTGCCACCAGTGATCCCGGGACAGGGAGGTACAATGAGCGGTTCTTC. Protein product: CATSDPGTGRYNERFF.

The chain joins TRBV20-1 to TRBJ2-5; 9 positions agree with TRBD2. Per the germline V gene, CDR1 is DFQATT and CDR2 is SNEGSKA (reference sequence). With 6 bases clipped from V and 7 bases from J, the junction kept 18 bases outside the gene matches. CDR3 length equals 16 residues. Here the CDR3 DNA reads TGCAGTGCGATCGAAACTGGTAGCGGGAGAGATTGGACCCAGTACTTC. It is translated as CSAIETGSGRDWTQYF.

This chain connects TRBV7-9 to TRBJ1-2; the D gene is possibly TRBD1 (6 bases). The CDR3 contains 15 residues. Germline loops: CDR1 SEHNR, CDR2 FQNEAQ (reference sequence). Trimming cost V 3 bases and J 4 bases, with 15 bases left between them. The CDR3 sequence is CASSLGAADTYGYTF. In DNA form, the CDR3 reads TGTGCCAGCAGCTTGGGGGCTGCAGATACCTATGGCTACACCTTC.

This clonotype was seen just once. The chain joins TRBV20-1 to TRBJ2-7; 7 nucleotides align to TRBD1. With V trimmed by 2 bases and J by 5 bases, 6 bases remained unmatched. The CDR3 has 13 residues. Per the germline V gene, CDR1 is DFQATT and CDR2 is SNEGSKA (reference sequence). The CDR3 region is CSARPWTGNEQYF. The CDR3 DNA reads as TGCAGTGCTAGACCCTGGACAGGCAACGAGCAGTACTTC.

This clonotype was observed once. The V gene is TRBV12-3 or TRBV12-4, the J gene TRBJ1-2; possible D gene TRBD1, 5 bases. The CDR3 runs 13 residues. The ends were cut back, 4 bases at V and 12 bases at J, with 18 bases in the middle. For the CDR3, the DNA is TGTGCCAGCAGTTCCGGGACGCCCCACGGCCACACCTTC. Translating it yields CASSSGTPHGHTF.

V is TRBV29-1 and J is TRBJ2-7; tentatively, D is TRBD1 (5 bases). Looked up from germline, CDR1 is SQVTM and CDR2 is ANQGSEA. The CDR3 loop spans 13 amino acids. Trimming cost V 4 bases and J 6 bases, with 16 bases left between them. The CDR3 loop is CSVGGPHLREQYF. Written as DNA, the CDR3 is TGCAGCGTTGGGGGCCCTCACCTCCGCGAGCAGTACTTC.

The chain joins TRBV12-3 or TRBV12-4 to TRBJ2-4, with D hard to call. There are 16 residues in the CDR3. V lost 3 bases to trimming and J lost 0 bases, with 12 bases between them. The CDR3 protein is CASSLADNLAKNIQYF. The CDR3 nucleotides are TGTGCCAGCAGTTTGGCAGATAATCTAGCCAAAAACATTCAGTACTTC.